This TCR beta chain emerged from a study of identical twins. Deletions cut 4 bases from V and 1 base from J, with 14 bases between. This CDR3 contains 15 residues. The V gene's germline CDR1 is MDHEN and CDR2 SYDVKM. This clonotype appeared a few times. TCRdb reprocessed the 5' RACE reads with MiXCR, giving one entry per CDR3 protein. This sample has approximately 490,000 distinct CDR3 sequences, with about a fifth found just once. The sample also formed part of further work on yellow fever vaccine responses in identical twins.

Material: CD4+ T cells sorted from blood. The sequence was obtained from a woman in her late teens or twenties in good health. The V call is TRBV28, the J call TRBJ2-7; a weak D match, TRBD1 (6 bases). CDR3 nucleotide sequence: TGTGCCAGCAGTTGGACAGCTAGTGTTTCCTACGAGCAGTACTTC. Protein product: CASSWTASVSYEQYF. Using reference TRBV28 and TRBJ2-7 for the parts outside the CDR3, the full variable domain is DVKVTQSSRYLVKRTGEKVFLECVQDMDHENMFWYRQDPGLGLRLIYFSYDVKMKEKGDIPEGYSVSREKKERFSLILESASTNQTSMYLCASSWTASVSYEQYFGPGTRLTVT.